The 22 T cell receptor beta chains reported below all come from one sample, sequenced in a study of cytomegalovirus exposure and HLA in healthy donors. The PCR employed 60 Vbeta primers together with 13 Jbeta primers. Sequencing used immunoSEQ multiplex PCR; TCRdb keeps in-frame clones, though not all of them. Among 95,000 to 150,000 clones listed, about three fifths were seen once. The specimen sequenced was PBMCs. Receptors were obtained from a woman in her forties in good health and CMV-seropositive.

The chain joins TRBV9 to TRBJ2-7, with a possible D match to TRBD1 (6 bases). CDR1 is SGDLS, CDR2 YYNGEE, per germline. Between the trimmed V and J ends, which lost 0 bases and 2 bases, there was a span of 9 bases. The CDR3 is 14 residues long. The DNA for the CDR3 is TGTGCCAGCAGCGTAGGAACAGGGACCTACGAGCAGTACTTC. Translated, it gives CASSVGTGTYEQYF. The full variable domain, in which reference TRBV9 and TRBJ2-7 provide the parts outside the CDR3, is DSGVTQTPKHLITATGQRVTLRCSPRSGDLSVYWYQQSLDQGLQFLIQYYNGEERAKGNILERFSAQQFPDLHSELNLSSLELGDSALYFCASSVGTGTYEQYFGPGTRLTVT.

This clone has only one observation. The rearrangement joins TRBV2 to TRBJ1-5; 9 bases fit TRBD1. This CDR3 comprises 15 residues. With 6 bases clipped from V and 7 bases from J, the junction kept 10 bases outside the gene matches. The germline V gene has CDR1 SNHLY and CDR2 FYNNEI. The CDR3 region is CASRGGQGGGQPQHF. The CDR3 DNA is TGTGCCAGCAGGGGGGGACAGGGCGGAGGACAGCCCCAGCATTTT.

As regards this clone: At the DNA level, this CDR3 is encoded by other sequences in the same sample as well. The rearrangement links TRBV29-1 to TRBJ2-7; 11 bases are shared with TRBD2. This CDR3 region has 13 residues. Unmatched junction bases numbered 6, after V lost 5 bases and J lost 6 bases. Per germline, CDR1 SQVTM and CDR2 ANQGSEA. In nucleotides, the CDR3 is TGCAGCGTTTTACTAGCGGGAGTCGGCGAGCAGTACTTC. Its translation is CSVLLAGVGEQYF.

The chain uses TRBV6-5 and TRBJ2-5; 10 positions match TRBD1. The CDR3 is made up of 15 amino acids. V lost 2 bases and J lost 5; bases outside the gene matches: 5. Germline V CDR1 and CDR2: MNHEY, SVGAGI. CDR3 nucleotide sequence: TGTGCCAGCAGTTACCAGGGACAGGGGTTGGAGACCCAGTACTTC. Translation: CASSYQGQGLETQYF.

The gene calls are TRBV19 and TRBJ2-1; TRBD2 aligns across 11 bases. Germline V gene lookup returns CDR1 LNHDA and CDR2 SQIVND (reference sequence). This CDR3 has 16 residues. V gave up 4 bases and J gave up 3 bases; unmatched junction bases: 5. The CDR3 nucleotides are TGTGCCAGTAGTACCTTGACTAGCGGGATCTACAATGAGCAGTTCTTC. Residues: CASSTLTSGIYNEQFF. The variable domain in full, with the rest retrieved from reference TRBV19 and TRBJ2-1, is DGGITQSPKYLFRKEGQNVTLSCEQNLNHDAMYWYRQDPGQGLRLIYYSQIVNDFQKGDIAEGYSVSREKKESFPLTVTSAQKNPTAFYLCASSTLTSGIYNEQFFGPGTRLTVL.

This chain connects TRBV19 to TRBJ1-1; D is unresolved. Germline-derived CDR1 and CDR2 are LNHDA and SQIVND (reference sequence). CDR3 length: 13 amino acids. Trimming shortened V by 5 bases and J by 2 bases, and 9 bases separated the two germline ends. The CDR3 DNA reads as TGTGCCAGTAGTCTCGGACTTAACACTGAAGCTTTCTTT. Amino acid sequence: CASSLGLNTEAFF. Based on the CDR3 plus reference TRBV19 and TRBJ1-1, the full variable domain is DGGITQSPKYLFRKEGQNVTLSCEQNLNHDAMYWYRQDPGQGLRLIYYSQIVNDFQKGDIAEGYSVSREKKESFPLTVTSAQKNPTAFYLCASSLGLNTEAFFGQGTRLTVV.

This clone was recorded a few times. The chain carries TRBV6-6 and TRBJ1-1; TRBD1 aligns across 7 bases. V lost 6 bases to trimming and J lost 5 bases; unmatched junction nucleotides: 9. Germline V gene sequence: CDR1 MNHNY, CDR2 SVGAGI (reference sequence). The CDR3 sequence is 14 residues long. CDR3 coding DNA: TGTGCCAGCAGCCCCGGACAGGAAACAACTGAAGCTTTCTTT. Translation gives CASSPGQETTEAFF.

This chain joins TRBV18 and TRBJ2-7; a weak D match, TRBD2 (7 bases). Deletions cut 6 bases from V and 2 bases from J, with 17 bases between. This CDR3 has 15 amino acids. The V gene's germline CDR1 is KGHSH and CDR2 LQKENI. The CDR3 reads CASSREGGPTYEQYF. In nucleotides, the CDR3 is TGTGCCAGCTCGAGGGAGGGGGGACCGACCTACGAGCAGTACTTC.

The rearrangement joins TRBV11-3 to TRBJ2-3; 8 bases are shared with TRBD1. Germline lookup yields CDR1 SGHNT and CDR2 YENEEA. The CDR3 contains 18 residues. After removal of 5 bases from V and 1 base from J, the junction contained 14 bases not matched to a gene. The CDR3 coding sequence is TGTGCCAGCAGCCAGAGTCTAGGACAGGGCTCCCGCACAGATACGCAGTATTTT. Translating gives CASSQSLGQGSRTDTQYF.

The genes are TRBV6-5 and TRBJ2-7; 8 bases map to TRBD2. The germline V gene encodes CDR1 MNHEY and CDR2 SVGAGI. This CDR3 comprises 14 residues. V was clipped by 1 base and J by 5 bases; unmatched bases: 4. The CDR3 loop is CASSYLLAVDEQYF. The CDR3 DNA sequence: TGTGCCAGCAGTTACTTACTAGCGGTCGACGAGCAGTACTTC.

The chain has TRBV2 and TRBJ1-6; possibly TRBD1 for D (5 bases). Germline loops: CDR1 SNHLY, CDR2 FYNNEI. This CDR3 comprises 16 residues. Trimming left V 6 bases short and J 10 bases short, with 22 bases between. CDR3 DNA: TGTGCCAGCAGCGTCTTCCAGGGAATCGCGGAATCACCCCTCCACTTT. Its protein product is CASSVFQGIAESPLHF.

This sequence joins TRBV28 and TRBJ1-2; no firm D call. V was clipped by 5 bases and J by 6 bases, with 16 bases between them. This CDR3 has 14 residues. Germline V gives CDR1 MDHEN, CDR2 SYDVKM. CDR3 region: CASSPAQEVDGYTF. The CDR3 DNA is TGTGCCAGCAGTCCAGCTCAGGAGGTGGATGGCTACACCTTC.

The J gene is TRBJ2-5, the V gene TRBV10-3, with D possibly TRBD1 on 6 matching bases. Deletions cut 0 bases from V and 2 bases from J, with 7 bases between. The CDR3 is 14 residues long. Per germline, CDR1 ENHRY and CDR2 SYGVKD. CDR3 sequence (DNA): TGTGCCATCAGTGAGTCGGACAGACAAGAGACCCAGTACTTC. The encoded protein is CAISESDRQETQYF.

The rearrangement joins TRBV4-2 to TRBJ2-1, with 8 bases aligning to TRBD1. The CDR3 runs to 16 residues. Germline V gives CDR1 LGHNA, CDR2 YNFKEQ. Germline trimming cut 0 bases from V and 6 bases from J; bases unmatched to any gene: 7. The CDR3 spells CASSQDGPGGANEQFF. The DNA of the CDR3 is TGTGCCAGCAGCCAAGACGGGCCAGGGGGCGCCAATGAGCAGTTCTTC.

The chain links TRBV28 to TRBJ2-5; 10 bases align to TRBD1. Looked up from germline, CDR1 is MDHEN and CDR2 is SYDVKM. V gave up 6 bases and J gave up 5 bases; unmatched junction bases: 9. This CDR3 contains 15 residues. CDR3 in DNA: TGTGCCAGCAGAAGTGACAGGGGGCATGAGGAGACCCAGTACTTC. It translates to CASRSDRGHEETQYF. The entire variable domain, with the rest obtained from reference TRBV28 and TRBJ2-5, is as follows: DVKVTQSSRYLVKRTGEKVFLECVQDMDHENMFWYRQDPGLGLRLIYFSYDVKMKEKGDIPEGYSVSREKKERFSLILESASTNQTSMYLCASRSDRGHEETQYFGPGTRLLVL.

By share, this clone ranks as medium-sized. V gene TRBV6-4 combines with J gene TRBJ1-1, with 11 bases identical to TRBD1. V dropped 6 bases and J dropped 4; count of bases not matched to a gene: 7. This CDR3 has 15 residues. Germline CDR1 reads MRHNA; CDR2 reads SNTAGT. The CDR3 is CASSPDGTGGTEAFF. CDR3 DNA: TGTGCCAGCAGCCCCGACGGGACAGGGGGCACTGAAGCTTTCTTT.

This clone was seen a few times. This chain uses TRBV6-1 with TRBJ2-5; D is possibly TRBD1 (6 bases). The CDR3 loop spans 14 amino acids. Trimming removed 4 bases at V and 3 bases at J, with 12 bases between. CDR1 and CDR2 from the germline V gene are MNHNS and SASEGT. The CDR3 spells CASSATGIEETQYF. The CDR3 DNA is TGTGCCAGCAGTGCCACAGGGATTGAAGAGACCCAGTACTTC.

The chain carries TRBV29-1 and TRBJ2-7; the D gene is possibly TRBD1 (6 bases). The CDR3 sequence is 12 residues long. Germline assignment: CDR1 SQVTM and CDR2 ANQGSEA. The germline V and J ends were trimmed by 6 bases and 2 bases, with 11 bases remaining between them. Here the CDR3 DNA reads TGCAGCGTCAAAAGGGGGACCTACGAGCAGTACTTC. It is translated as CSVKRGTYEQYF.

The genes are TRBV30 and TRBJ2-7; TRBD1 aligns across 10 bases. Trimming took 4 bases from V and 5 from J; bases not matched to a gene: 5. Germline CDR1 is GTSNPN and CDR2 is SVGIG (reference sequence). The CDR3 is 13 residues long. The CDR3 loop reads CAWNRDRGDEQYF. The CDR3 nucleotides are TGTGCCTGGAACCGGGACAGGGGCGACGAGCAGTACTTC.

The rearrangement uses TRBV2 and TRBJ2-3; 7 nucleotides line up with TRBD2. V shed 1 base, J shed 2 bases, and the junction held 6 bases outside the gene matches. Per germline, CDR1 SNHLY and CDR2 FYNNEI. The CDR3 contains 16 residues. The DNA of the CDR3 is TGTGCCAGCAGTGAAGGGCGGGGGAGGGACACAGATACGCAGTATTTT. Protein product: CASSEGRGRDTDTQYF.

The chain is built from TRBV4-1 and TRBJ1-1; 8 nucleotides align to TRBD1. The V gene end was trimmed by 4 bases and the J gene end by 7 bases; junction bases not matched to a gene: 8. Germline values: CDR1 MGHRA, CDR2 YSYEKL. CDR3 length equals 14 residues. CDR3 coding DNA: TGCGCCAGCAGCCCAGCCGGGACAGGAGTTGAAGCTTTCTTT. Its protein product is CASSPAGTGVEAFF.

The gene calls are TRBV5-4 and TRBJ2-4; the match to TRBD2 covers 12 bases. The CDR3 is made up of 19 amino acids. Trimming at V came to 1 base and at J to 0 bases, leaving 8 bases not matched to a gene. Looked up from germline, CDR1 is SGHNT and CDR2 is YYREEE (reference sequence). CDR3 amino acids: CASSLLTSGGTLAKNIQYF. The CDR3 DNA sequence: TGTGCCAGCAGCTTGTTGACTAGCGGGGGTACTCTAGCCAAAAACATTCAGTACTTC.